One TCR beta chain is described in this entry. These data come from a study of blood T cell repertoires in COVID-19. Across the whole study: Whether acute or convalescent, the COVID-19 samples came from the United States, Italy and Spain.

The CDR3 covers 15 residues. Germline V gives CDR1 SNHLY, CDR2 FYNNEI. V was trimmed by 7 bases and J by 5 bases, leaving 15 bases between them. In the source study's methods: Reference gene primer amplification yielded estimated nucleated cell counts. TCRdb's table, derived via immunoSEQ multiplex PCR, lists solely in-frame clones and lacks some. Clonal size and the V and J genes are those of that table, whereas D and trimming came from the DNA. Of 200,000 to 300,000 clones listed, approximately 89% were seen once; the top ten hold 3.5% to 4%. This TCR came from a woman aged 25 to 39 with acute COVID-19. Sequencing was performed on PBMCs or T cells enriched from blood (not recorded which). The V call is TRBV2, the J call TRBJ1-6; possible D gene TRBD1, 6 bases. The CDR3, as DNA: TGTGCCAGCAATGATCAAGGGGGTAATAATTCACCCCTCCACTTT. Translation gives CASNDQGGNNSPLHF.